Each of the 22 T cell receptor beta chains below was sequenced from the same sample in a study of T cells in women clearing cervical HPV infection. Repertoires were generated with immunoSEQ multiplex PCR, while TCRdb's copy carries only in-frame clones and drops some. The sample totals some 40,000 clones. Input material: blood buffy coat. Receptors were obtained from a woman between 18 and 70 years old with a cervical HPV16 infection that either progressed to CIN3+ or cleared (not recorded which).

Points on this clone: The read ends 3 residues shy of where the CDR3 ends; the end is completed using the germline J gene. The chain combines TRBV6-1 with TRBJ1-1; TRBD1 might be the D (5 bases). The ends were cut back, 4 bases at V and 7 bases at J, with 16 bases in the middle. CDR1 is MNHNS, CDR2 SASEGT, per germline. There are 14 residues in the CDR3. The covered CDR3 bases are TGTGCCAGCAGTGCGGACTTCGGGGGGGGTGAA. This sequence encodes CASSADFGGGE. The entire CDR3 is CASSADFGGGEAFF.

Concerning this clone: The read is 3 residues too short to cover the CDR3 end, so that end is filled in from the germline J gene. The J gene is TRBJ1-4, the V gene TRBV11-3; a possible D gene is TRBD1 (5 bases). The V and J ends lost 10 bases and 8 bases respectively, with 17 bases between them. The CDR3 is 13 amino acids. CDR1 and CDR2 from the germline V gene are SGHNT and YENEEA. The sequenced part of the CDR3 DNA is TGTGCCACGGGGGGGTCCCAACGGGAAAAA. As protein: CATGGSQREK. The whole CDR3 protein is CATGGSQREKLFF.

With regard to this clone: The observed sequence ends 3 residues before the CDR3 terminus, with the missing tail filled in from the germline J gene. This chain uses TRBV6-2 or TRBV6-3 with TRBJ2-1; 11 positions match TRBD1. V lost 5 bases, J lost 7 bases, and 10 bases stayed unmatched. The germline V gene encodes CDR1 MNHEY and CDR2 SVGEGT. This CDR3 comprises 16 residues. This chain's CDR3 is CASSGQGAQVGNEQFF. The part of the CDR3 DNA that was read is TGTGCCAGCAGTGGACAGGGGGCCCAAGTAGGAAATGAG.

For this clone: Read coverage stops 3 residues before the CDR3 terminus; the germline J gene supplies the remainder. The V and J genes are TRBV29-1 and TRBJ1-2, with D possibly being TRBD1 (6 bases). Germline lookup yields CDR1 SQVTM and CDR2 ANQGSEA. The V and J ends lost 7 bases and 0 bases respectively, with 15 bases between them. CDR3 length: 14 amino acids. Incomplete CDR3 DNA: TGCAGCGCCCGACAGGTTTCAACTAACTATGGC. Protein product: CSARQVSTNYG. The full CDR3 protein reads CSARQVSTNYGYTF.

The DNA read from the CDR3 is TGTGCCAGCAGCCCCGGCGGGGAAGGGTTT. Translating gives CASSPGGEGF. The entire CDR3 reads CASSPGGEGFQYF. The chain is built from TRBV5-6 and TRBJ2-4; maybe TRBD2 (6 bases). The read ends 3 residues before the CDR3 terminus; that terminus is restored from the germline J gene. CDR3 length equals 13 residues. Germline V gene data show CDR1 as SGHDT and CDR2 as YYEEEE.

Remarks on this clone: The observed sequence ends 3 residues before the CDR3 terminus, with the missing tail filled in from the germline J gene. V usage is TRBV10-2 and J usage is TRBJ1-1; TRBD1 matches 11 bases. CDR1 and CDR2 from the germline V gene are WSHSY and SAAADI. The CDR3 contains 11 residues. The CDR3 bases that were read are TGCGCCAGCAGGGGACAGGGGGAG. It encodes CASRGQGE. The CDR3 as a whole reads CASRGQGEAFF.

Concerning this clone itself: The read ends 3 residues shy of where the CDR3 ends; the end is completed using the germline J gene. The chain links TRBV7-7 to TRBJ1-2; D is unresolved. Germline-derived CDR1 and CDR2 are SSHAT and FNYEAQ (reference sequence). The CDR3 is made up of 15 amino acids. The CDR3 is CASSLTSVRTDTYTF. Incomplete CDR3 DNA: TGTGCCAGCAGCTTGACTAGCGTACGCACAGATACC.

A note on this clone: The CDR3 is cut off 3 residues early in the read; its end comes from the germline J gene. The genes are TRBV20-1 and TRBJ2-5, with 10 bases matching TRBD1. V was pared by 6 bases and J by 3 bases, with 4 bases of the junction left unmatched. Germline V gene lookup returns CDR1 DFQATT and CDR2 SNEGSKA (reference sequence). The CDR3 consists of 13 residues. The CDR3 reads CSAGTGVEETQYF. The sequenced CDR3 bases are TGCAGTGCCGGGACAGGGGTCGAAGAGACC.

To note about this clone: The read ends 3 residues shy of where the CDR3 ends; the end is completed using the germline J gene. This chain uses TRBV5-1 with TRBJ2-5; D is undetermined. The germline gives CDR1 SGHRS, CDR2 YFSETQ. The CDR3 contains 12 residues. CDR3 DNA (partial): TGCGCCAGCAGCTTACACACAGATACC. This codes for CASSLHTDT. Given in full, the CDR3 is CASSLHTDTQYF.

Regarding this clone: Sequencing ends 3 residues short of the CDR3 end; the germline J gene provides the rest. The chain combines TRBV19 with TRBJ2-5, with 9 bases fitting TRBD1. From germline, CDR1 is LNHDA and CDR2 SQIVND (reference sequence). This CDR3 has 15 amino acids. Trimming took 3 bases from V and 2 from J; bases not matched to a gene: 4. The CDR3 is CASSIVGQGQETQYF. The part of the CDR3 DNA that was read is TGTGCCAGTAGTATCGTGGGACAGGGACAAGAGACC.

Note on this clone: The observed sequence ends 3 residues before the CDR3 terminus, with the missing tail filled in from the germline J gene. The V and J genes are TRBV6-2 or TRBV6-3 and TRBJ1-4; 10 nucleotides align to TRBD1. V gave up 6 bases and J gave up 5 bases; unmatched junction bases: 6. The V gene's germline CDR1 is MNHEY and CDR2 SVGEGT. This CDR3 is 15 amino acids long. Incomplete CDR3 DNA: TGTGCCAGCAGCCTTGGGACAGGGGTGAATGAAAAA. It translates to CASSLGTGVNEK. The full CDR3 protein reads CASSLGTGVNEKLFF.

The part of the CDR3 DNA that was read is TGCGCCAGCAGCTTTACTAGCGGGAGTTTTGAG. Protein sequence: CASSFTSGSFE. The full CDR3 protein reads CASSFTSGSFEQFF. The V and J genes are TRBV5-1 and TRBJ2-1; TRBD2 aligns across 11 bases. The read terminates 3 residues ahead of where the CDR3 ends, so the germline J gene completes it. V shed 2 bases, J shed 9 bases, and the junction held 4 bases outside the gene matches. The CDR3 length is 14 residues. The V gene's germline CDR1 is SGHRS and CDR2 YFSETQ.

Notes on this clone: From the germline J gene comes the end of the CDR3, since the read stops 3 residues before it. This chain links TRBV19 with TRBJ2-2, with a possible D match to TRBD2 (6 bases). Trimming pared 8 bases from V and 6 bases from J, leaving 19 bases between. The CDR3 runs to 15 residues. The germline V gene has CDR1 LNHDA and CDR2 SQIVND (reference sequence). CDR3: CASHPSVQTAGELFF. The CDR3 bases that were read are TGTGCCAGTCATCCTAGCGTTCAGACGGCCGGGGAG.

As to this clone: The sequenced fragment ends 3 residues before the CDR3 boundary, so the rest is inferred from the germline J gene. This rearrangement joins TRBV19 to TRBJ2-1; 7 nucleotides agree with TRBD2. With V trimmed by 2 bases and J by 2 bases, 6 bases remained unmatched. This CDR3 is 16 amino acids long. CDR1 and CDR2 (germline): LNHDA, SQIVND (reference sequence). CDR3 region: CASSISASGPYNEQFF. The CDR3 DNA, read in part, is TGTGCCAGTAGTATATCCGCTAGCGGTCCCTACAATGAG.

Remarks on this clone: Read sequence stops 3 residues before the CDR3 end, and the germline J gene provides the missing end. The rearrangement links TRBV29-1 to TRBJ2-3; D gene unclear. CDR3 length: 10 amino acids. Trimming left V 8 bases short and J 0 bases short, with 3 bases between. CDR1 and CDR2 (germline): SQVTM, ANQGSEA. CDR3 bases read: TGCAGCCCTAGCACAGATACG. It yields the protein CSPSTDT. The complete CDR3 sequence is CSPSTDTQYF.

Comments on this clone: The CDR3 is cut off 3 residues early in the read; its end comes from the germline J gene. The chain uses TRBV5-6 and TRBJ2-7, with D perhaps assigned TRBD1 or TRBD2 (6 bases each). V was clipped by 2 bases and J by 3 bases, with 12 bases between them. CDR3 size: 14 residues. Germline V gene lookup returns CDR1 SGHDT and CDR2 YYEEEE. This CDR3 is CASSFLGGGYEQYF. Incomplete CDR3 DNA: TGTGCCAGCAGCTTTTTAGGGGGAGGCTACGAG.

As for this clone: The read finishes 3 residues shy of the CDR3 end, and the germline J gene is used to complete it. V usage is TRBV19 and J usage is TRBJ2-7; TRBD1 aligns across 7 bases. J lost 2 bases, V lost 4 bases, and 8 bases had no gene match. The CDR3 covers 15 residues. Germline lookup yields CDR1 LNHDA and CDR2 SQIVND (reference sequence). CDR3 bases read: TGTGCCAGTAGTACGACTGGGACAGCCACCTACGAG. This translates into CASSTTGTATYE. In full, the CDR3 is CASSTTGTATYEQYF.

Note on this clone: The read ends 3 residues before the CDR3 terminus; that terminus is restored from the germline J gene. The V and J genes are TRBV5-1 and TRBJ1-4, with TRBD1 matching over 9 bases. The V gene's germline CDR1 is SGHRS and CDR2 YFSETQ. CDR3 length: 15 residues. V gave up 4 bases and J gave up 4 bases; unmatched junction bases: 5. The CDR3 region is CASSHRGQGNEKLFF. Partial CDR3 DNA: TGCGCCAGCAGCCACAGGGGGCAGGGTAATGAAAAA.

On this clone: The sequenced fragment ends 3 residues before the CDR3 boundary, so the rest is inferred from the germline J gene. The V call is TRBV7-6, the J call TRBJ2-3, with 7 bases identical to TRBD2. CDR1 SGHVS and CDR2 FNYEAQ come from the germline V gene. This CDR3 region has 13 residues. CDR3 loop: CASSPSGEETQYF. CDR3 DNA (partial): TGTGCCAGCAGCCCTAGCGGAGAAGAGACG.

A remark on this clone: The sequenced fragment ends 3 residues before the CDR3 boundary, so the rest is inferred from the germline J gene. This rearrangement joins TRBV11-2 to TRBJ1-2; 7 bases are a match to TRBD1. This CDR3 region has 14 residues. Germline V gives CDR1 SGHAT, CDR2 FQNNGV. The part of the CDR3 DNA that was read is TGTGCCAGCAGCGGGTCCCGACGAGGGGGCGGC. Its translation: CASSGSRRGGG. The complete CDR3 reads CASSGSRRGGGYTF.

A word on this clone: The DNA ends 3 residues before the CDR3 does, and the rest of the CDR3 is filled in from the germline J gene. The chain has TRBV18 and TRBJ2-1; TRBD1 matches at 9 bases. Germline CDR1 and CDR2: KGHSH and LQKENI. The CDR3 runs 17 residues. V lost 6 bases, J lost 6 bases, and 15 bases stayed unmatched. CDR3 DNA, as far as it was read: TGTGCCAGCTCGCCCCAACAGGGGGCCCGAGCCGGCAATGAG. Protein product: CASSPQQGARAGNE. The whole CDR3 protein reads CASSPQQGARAGNEQFF.

Concerning this clone itself: The observed sequence ends 3 residues before the CDR3 terminus, with the missing tail filled in from the germline J gene. The chain is built from TRBV11-2 and TRBJ1-1; D not certain. V dropped 1 base and J dropped 1 base, with 4 bases sitting between them. This CDR3 contains 13 residues. Germline CDR1 SGHAT, CDR2 FQNNGV. CDR3 DNA, as far as it was read: TGTGCCAGCAGCTTAGGGGCGAACACTGAA. Protein product: CASSLGANTE. The full CDR3 sequence reads CASSLGANTEAFF.